These 20 T cell receptor beta chains share one sample of origin, sequenced in a study of blood T cell repertoires in COVID-19. Sequencing used immunoSEQ multiplex PCR; TCRdb keeps in-frame clones, though not all of them. The sample shows roughly 280,000 clones, around four fifths of them seen only once. The specimen sequenced was peripheral blood. The receptors were gathered from a man aged 60 to 69 with acute or convalescent COVID-19.

This clone was seen a handful of times. The V call is TRBV27, the J call TRBJ2-2; D not resolved. Germline CDR1 MNHEY, CDR2 SMNVEV (reference sequence). V dropped 5 bases and J dropped 0 bases, with 10 bases sitting between them. CDR3 length equals 15 residues. The DNA of the CDR3 is TGTGCCAGCAGTCAGTGGCACGCGAACACCGGGGAGCTGTTTTTT. Its protein is CASSQWHANTGELFF.

The J gene is TRBJ2-7, the V gene TRBV14; 8 bases agree with TRBD2. The germline V gene encodes CDR1 SGHDN and CDR2 FVKESK. The CDR3 extends over 15 amino acids. Trimming took 2 bases from V and 4 from J; bases not matched to a gene: 7. DNA of the CDR3: TGTGCCAGCAGCCAACCAAGCGGGAGCGGGTACGAGCAGTACTTC. Protein sequence: CASSQPSGSGYEQYF.

This clone has just one count. The chain joins TRBV5-4 to TRBJ2-6; 11 positions agree with TRBD1. With 5 bases clipped from V and 0 bases from J, the junction kept 7 bases outside the gene matches. The CDR3 spans 18 residues. Germline V CDR1 and CDR2: SGHNT, YYREEE (reference sequence). The CDR3 region is CASRPAGTGGSGANVLTF. The CDR3 nucleotides read TGTGCCAGCAGACCCGCGGGGACAGGGGGCTCTGGGGCCAACGTCCTGACTTTC.

This clone was recorded only once. This chain joins TRBV5-1 and TRBJ1-2; D may be TRBD1 (5 bases). V shed 0 bases and J shed 8 bases, with 11 bases lying between them. From germline, CDR1 is SGHRS and CDR2 YFSETQ. The CDR3 extends over 13 amino acids. The DNA of the CDR3 is TGCGCCAGCAGCTTGGGGGCAGGGTCCGGCTACACCTTC. This gives the protein CASSLGAGSGYTF. Looking up the rest from reference TRBV5-1 and TRBJ1-2 gives the full variable domain: KAGVTQTPRYLIKTRGQQVTLSCSPISGHRSVSWYQQTPGQGLQFLFEYFSETQRNKGNFPGRFSGRQFSNSRSEMNVSTLELGDSALYLCASSLGAGSGYTFGSGTRLTVV.

As for this clone: The sample holds other DNA sequences that translate to the same CDR3. The chain combines TRBV5-1 with TRBJ2-5, with 14 bases that match TRBD2. Trimming took 3 bases from V and 5 from J; bases not matched to a gene: 6. This CDR3 is built from 16 residues. From germline, CDR1 is SGHRS and CDR2 YFSETQ. The CDR3 sequence is CASSYGTSGSGETQYF. Here the CDR3 DNA reads TGCGCCAGCAGCTACGGGACTAGCGGGAGTGGTGAGACCCAGTACTTC.

To note about this clone: Different DNA sequences within this sample yield the same CDR3. The rearrangement links TRBV18 to TRBJ2-1; 12 nucleotides agree with TRBD2. The CDR3 consists of 14 residues. CDR1 and CDR2 (germline): KGHSH, LQKENI. Trimming removed 3 bases from V and 8 bases from J; junction bases left unmatched: 2. CDR3 nucleotide sequence: TGTGCCAGCTCACCCCTAGCGGGGGGGCATGAGCAGTTCTTC. Protein: CASSPLAGGHEQFF.

The chain links TRBV5-1 to TRBJ2-3; TRBD2 matches 10 bases. This CDR3 is built from 14 residues. J gave up 2 bases and V 4 bases, and 1 base lay outside the gene matches. Germline CDR1 is SGHRS and CDR2 is YFSETQ. The CDR3, as DNA: TGCGCCAGCAGCCTAGCGGGAGCCACAGATACGCAGTATTTT. Protein sequence: CASSLAGATDTQYF.

This chain joins TRBV10-1 and TRBJ2-3, with D perhaps given as TRBD1 or TRBD2 (10 bases each). The CDR3 runs 18 residues. Looked up from germline, CDR1 is WNHNN and CDR2 is SYGVQD (reference sequence). Trimming took 6 bases from V and 5 from J, leaving 27 bases between them. CDR3 amino acids: CASRRDRGLAGGGDTQYF. For the CDR3, the DNA is TGCGCCAGCAGGAGGGACAGGGGATTAGCGGGAGGAGGAGATACGCAGTATTTT.

The rearrangement uses TRBV24-1 and TRBJ2-2, with TRBD1 matching over 8 bases. Germline CDR1 is KGHDR and CDR2 is SFDVKD. After removal of 3 bases from V and 4 bases from J, the junction contained 6 bases not matched to a gene. The CDR3 has 16 residues. The CDR3 spells CATSDHGQGGTGELFF. CDR3 bases: TGTGCCACCAGTGATCACGGACAGGGAGGCACCGGGGAGCTGTTTTTT.

This clone occurred once. V usage is TRBV9 and J usage is TRBJ1-1, with TRBD1 as a possible D gene (5 bases). Trimming removed 0 bases at V and 7 bases at J, with 13 bases between. CDR3 size: 14 residues. Germline V gives CDR1 SGDLS, CDR2 YYNGEE. This CDR3 reads CASSVGGVDGEAFF. The CDR3 nucleotides read TGTGCCAGCAGCGTAGGGGGGGTGGATGGTGAAGCTTTCTTT.

The J gene is TRBJ1-4, the V gene TRBV2, with 7 positions matching TRBD1. From germline, CDR1 is SNHLY and CDR2 FYNNEI. The CDR3 runs to 13 residues. J gave up 5 bases and V 10 bases, and 7 bases lay outside the gene matches. The CDR3 DNA reads TGTGCCACCACAGGGGTTGAGAATGAAAAACTGTTTTTT. Translating it yields CATTGVENEKLFF.

The gene calls are TRBV4-2 and TRBJ2-7, with D tentatively TRBD2 (7 bases). This CDR3 has 14 residues. CDR1 and CDR2 from the germline V gene are LGHNA and YNFKEQ. V lost 5 bases and J 2 bases, leaving 13 bases between the germline ends. CDR3 DNA: TGTGCCAGCAGCAGTGGGGGGGCGGCCTACGAGCAGTACTTC. Its translation is CASSSGGAAYEQYF.

The chain recombines TRBV21-1 with TRBJ2-1; TRBD1, as called in the table, went unchecked against the DNA. TRBV21-1 is classified as a pseudogene. The CDR3 has 14 amino acids. The CDR3 loop reads CASSSNRGRNEQFF. The CDR3 DNA sequence: TGTGCCAGCAGCAGTAACAGGGGGAGAAATGAGCAGTTCTTC.

The J gene is TRBJ2-2, the V gene TRBV12-3 or TRBV12-4; TRBD2 matches at 8 bases. Trimming cost V 7 bases and J 6 bases; bases outside gene matches: 4. This CDR3 has 13 amino acids. In DNA, the CDR3 is TGTGCCAGCAACCGAGCGGGGGCCGGGGAGCTGTTTTTT. This gives the protein CASNRAGAGELFF.

The chain is built from TRBV5-4 and TRBJ2-1; the match to TRBD2 covers 8 bases. Germline V gene sequence: CDR1 SGHNT, CDR2 YYREEE (reference sequence). The ends lost 2 bases at V and 5 bases at J; junction bases unmatched: 6. This CDR3 is 15 amino acids long. CDR3: CASSLSGGGNNEQFF. CDR3 coding DNA: TGTGCCAGCAGCTTAAGCGGGGGAGGAAACAATGAGCAGTTCTTC.

V and J are TRBV6-1 and TRBJ2-7; D is undetermined. With 1 base removed from V and 1 base from J, the gap between germline ends came to 14 bases. In germline, CDR1 is MNHNS, CDR2 SASEGT. The length of the CDR3 is 16 residues. The CDR3 protein is CASSEVNSGYSYEQYF. The CDR3 DNA reads TGTGCCAGCAGTGAAGTTAACAGTGGGTATTCCTACGAGCAGTACTTC.

The DNA of the CDR3 is TGTGCCAGCAGTTTCCCTAGCGGGGGAAGCTCCTACAATGAGCAGTTCTTC. Encoded protein: CASSFPSGGSSYNEQFF. The chain has TRBV6-2 or TRBV6-3 and TRBJ2-1, with 10 bases that match TRBD2. From germline, CDR1 is MNHEY and CDR2 SVGEGT. The V gene end was trimmed by 4 bases and the J gene end by 0 bases; junction bases not matched to a gene: 6. The CDR3 is made up of 17 amino acids.

V and J are TRBV15 and TRBJ2-1, with D possibly TRBD2 on 6 matching bases. Trimming left V 1 base short and J 8 bases short, with 15 bases between. The CDR3 sequence is 15 residues long. Germline V lookup: CDR1 LNHNV, CDR2 YYDKDF (reference sequence). Here the CDR3 reads CATSRGRRVWDEQFF. The CDR3 DNA sequence: TGTGCCACCAGCAGAGGTCGGAGGGTTTGGGATGAGCAGTTCTTC.

V gene TRBV6-6 combines with J gene TRBJ2-3; D might be TRBD2 (6 bases). Trimming left V 7 bases short and J 0 bases short, with 14 bases between. Per the germline V gene, CDR1 is MNHNY and CDR2 is SVGAGI (reference sequence). This CDR3 is built from 15 residues. CDR3 sequence: CASTGRRGSTDTQYF. CDR3 coding DNA: TGTGCCAGCACCGGAAGGAGGGGCAGCACAGATACGCAGTATTTT.

The genes are TRBV7-3 and TRBJ2-1, with a weak D call TRBD2 (6 bases). The CDR3 spans 15 residues. Looked up from germline, CDR1 is SGHTA and CDR2 is FQGTGA. The V end was cut by 3 bases, the J end by 0 bases, with 9 bases between. The CDR3 loop reads CASSFTGSSYNEQFF. As DNA, the CDR3 is TGTGCCAGCAGCTTCACCGGGAGCTCCTACAATGAGCAGTTCTTC.